This is a list of T cell receptor beta chains from one sample in a study of PD-1 blockade in classical Hodgkin lymphoma. Some clones are missing from TCRdb's copy, which holds only in-frame ones; the method was immunoSEQ multiplex PCR. The sample lists about 21,000 clones, about 85% occurring once. The sample was peripheral blood mononuclear cells (PBMCs), taken before the fourth cycle of nivolumab. The receptors here all came from a human donor with classical Hodgkin lymphoma. CDR3s include the opening cysteine and the closing phenylalanine or tryptophan. D genes are given only for firm matches. Some rows have no size entry. The others give once, few or many, or a class for an expanded clone.

TRBD2,once,TRBJ2-7,TRBV10-3,TGTGCCATCAGTGAGACGGGACTAACCTACGAGCAGTACTTC,CAISETGLTYEQYF
TRBD2,.,TRBJ2-5,TRBV13,TGTGCCAGCAGCTTAGTGGCTAGCGGCCAAGAGACCCAGTACTTC,CASSLVASGQETQYF
.,.,TRBJ1-1,TRBV27,TGTGCCAGCAGTTTACAGACCAAAATGAACACTGAAGCTTTCTTT,CASSLQTKMNTEAFF
.,.,TRBJ2-1,TRBV9,TGTGCCAGCAGCGGCCCCGGGACGAGTACGAATGAGCAGTTCTTC,CASSGPGTSTNEQFF
.,once,TRBJ2-5,TRBV18,TGTGCCAGCTCACCCGAAGAGACCCAGTACTTC,CASSPEETQYF
TRBD2,.,TRBJ2-5,TRBV10-3,TGTGCCATCAGCGGACTAGCGGAAGAGACCCAGTACTTC,CAISGLAEETQYF
TRBD1,few,TRBJ1-5,TRBV18,TGTGCCAGCTCGGCCATTACAGGGGGGATGTATCAGCCCCAGCATTTT,CASSAITGGMYQPQHF
.,.,TRBJ1-4,TRBV4-1,TGCGCCAGCAGCCCCGGGACTTCCACAACTAATGAAAAACTGTTTTTT,CASSPGTSTTNEKLFF
.,few,TRBJ1-2,TRBV11-2,TGTGCCAGCAGCTGGGCAGGAGGTTCCAACTATGGCTACACCTTC,CASSWAGGSNYGYTF
.,once,TRBJ1-6,TRBV28,TGTGCCAGCAGTCCCAACAGGTTCTCCTATAATTCACCCCTCCACTTT,CASSPNRFSYNSPLHF
.,.,TRBJ2-5,TRBV30,TGTGCCTGGAGTGTACTAGGGACCCAGTACTTC,CAWSVLGTQYF
.,.,TRBJ2-5,TRBV10-3,TGTGCCATCAGTGAGTCGGGTACAGGGCAGGAGACCCAGTACTTC,CAISESGTGQETQYF
TRBD1,medium-sized,TRBJ1-6,TRBV6-5,TGTGCCAGCACCGGGACAGGCGGGAATTCACCCCTCCACTTT,CASTGTGGNSPLHF
.,few,TRBJ2-7,TRBV11-2,TGTGCCAGCAGCTTAGATCTGTTGTTGGGCTACGAGCAGTACTTC,CASSLDLLLGYEQYF
.,.,TRBJ2-2,TRBV10-3,TGTGCCATCAGTGAGTACTATAACACCGGGGAGCTGTTTTTT,CAISEYYNTGELFF
TRBD1,once,TRBJ2-7,TRBV29-1,TGCAGCGCCGACCCGACAGGGGACTCCTACGAGCAGTACTTC,CSADPTGDSYEQYF
TRBD1,once,TRBJ1-1,TRBV30,TGTGCCTGGAGTTTTGGACAGGGGAACACTGAAGCTTTCTTT,CAWSFGQGNTEAFF
.,.,TRBJ2-2,TRBV13,TGTGCCAGCAGCTTAACGGACACCGGGGAGCTGTTTTTT,CASSLTDTGELFF
.,.,TRBJ1-2,TRBV30,TGTGCCTGGGCGGACGGTCGGGCCCTACTATGGACCTTC,CAWADGRALLWTF
.,.,TRBJ1-3,TRBV15,TGTGCCACCAGCAGAGGTCCCGGGGGCTCTGGAAACACCATATATTTT,CATSRGPGGSGNTIYF
TRBD1,.,TRBJ1-3,TRBV5-1,TGCGCCAGCAGCAGACTGGGACAGGGCTTTGGAAACACCATATATTTT,CASSRLGQGFGNTIYF
TRBD1,.,TRBJ2-3,TRBV5-1,TGCGCCAGCAGCTTGGGGGCAGGGGGCGCTGGCACAGATACGCAGTATTTT,CASSLGAGGAGTDTQYF